Described below is a single TCR beta chain sequence and its context. Its antigen is undetermined. The germline gives CDR1 SGHTA, CDR2 FQGNSA. The length of the CDR3 is 12 residues. The V end was cut by 3 bases, the J end by 0 bases, with 2 bases between. This sample was taken from a study of OX40 agonist ivuxolimab in advanced cancers. Study results and caveats: In a subset of nonresponders, normalized T-cell clonal expansion was also low.

Profiled with immunoSEQ multiplex PCR; TCRdb holds only in-frame clones, not every one. The data contain tens of thousands of clones, around nine tenths of them singletons. This sequence was found in an adult with an advanced solid tumor such as melanoma, head and neck, liver or kidney cancer. This material consisted of CD4+ or CD8+ T cells sorted from blood, taken in a trial of the OX40 agonist ivuxolimab. The V gene is TRBV7-2, the J gene TRBJ1-1; unclear D gene. The CDR3 DNA follows: TGTGCCAGCAGCTTTGTGAACACTGAAGCTTTCTTT. Translated: CASSFVNTEAFF.